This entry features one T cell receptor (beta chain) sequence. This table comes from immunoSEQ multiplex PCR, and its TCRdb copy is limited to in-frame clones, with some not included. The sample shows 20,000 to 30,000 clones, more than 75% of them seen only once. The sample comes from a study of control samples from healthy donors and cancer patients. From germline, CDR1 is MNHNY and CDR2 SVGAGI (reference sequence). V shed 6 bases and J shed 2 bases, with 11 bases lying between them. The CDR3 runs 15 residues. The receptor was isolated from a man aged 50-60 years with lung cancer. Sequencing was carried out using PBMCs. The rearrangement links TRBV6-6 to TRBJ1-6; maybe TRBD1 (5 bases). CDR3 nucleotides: TGTGCCAGCAGGGGGGTCCCTACCTATAATTCACCCCTCCACTTT. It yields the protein CASRGVPTYNSPLHF.